This T cell receptor beta chain was sequenced for a study of CD8+ T cells in alopecia areata (dated by TCRdb to the late 2010s). Context from the whole study: Treated patients were enrolled in an open-label pilot trial of oral tofacitinib, 5 to 10 mg twice daily, for moderate-to-severe alopecia areata. Patients stayed on tofacitinib for 6 to 18 months and then had 6 months of follow-up off drug so that delayed response and recurrence could be assessed. The SALT score, which quantifies the percentage of affected scalp surface area, was used to measure disease severity in treated patients. The study used high-throughput TCRbeta sequencing to examine T cell clonal expansion in alopecia areata, in both the C3H/HeJ mouse model and human patients. Human TCRbeta sequencing covered scalp tissue and sorted CD4+ and CD8+ peripheral blood T cells from patchy and totalis/universalis alopecia areata patients and healthy controls. Patients on tofacitinib were biopsied at baseline and after 4 and 24 weeks of treatment, and several of the patients also had a later scalp biopsy. Clonality in the scalp was compared among normal scalp (n=4), patchy alopecia areata scalp (n=8), and alopecia totalis/universalis scalp (n=8). RNA was extracted with the PAXgene miRNA kit for fixed scalp, the miRNeasy kit for PBMCs, and the RNeasy kit for mouse skin. TCRbeta CDR3 regions were amplified by immunoSEQ multiplex PCR using 35 Vbeta forward and 13 Jbeta reverse primers. Broad study findings and their caveats: Resident alphabeta T cells in normal human skin are also sequenced, complicating scalp TCR repertoire analysis, unlike mouse skin dominated by gammadelta T cells. With tofacitinib, both scalp clonality and the number of expanded CD8+ clones among the top 100 scalp clones went down significantly. Compared with mice, TCR sequences shared between patients were less clear, possibly partly because of HLA diversity across the patient population. Lesional scalp, especially in alopecia totalis/universalis, showed higher clonality and more expanded CD8+ clones than normal scalp, suggesting antigenic drive. The treated cohort was small, with a single nonresponder, so links between baseline CD8+ expansion and response need larger studies. Many expanded lesional clones were found to persist in scalp and blood during tofacitinib treatment, and relapse after treatment cessation may be partly explained by this persistence.

This clone was detected only a few times. The antigen it recognizes is unknown. The sample holds no much larger clone one base away, and base qualities are not on file. The time point label, read with the paper, signifies: around 4 weeks on oral tofacitinib. Interpreted using the paper, the treatment or condition label stands for: oral pan-JAK inhibitor, 5-10 mg twice daily. Lesional scalp punch biopsies and peripheral blood were obtained from alopecia areata patients. PBMCs were isolated by density centrifugation and stained for CD3, CD4 and CD8, after which CD4+ and CD8+ T cells were sorted on a FACSAria. Library creation used the immunoSEQ multiplex PCR assay. For TCR sequencing, RNA was extracted from every sample and reverse transcribed into cDNA to serve as template. First-strand cDNA was synthesized using SuperScript III with a 2:1 mix of oligo-dT and random hexamers. A synthetic immune receptor repertoire was used to assess amplification bias, and residual bias was removed computationally. In the source study's methods: Raw reads were preprocessed to remove errors, and CDR3 was defined by IMGT conventions from the conserved cysteine to phenylalanine. Clonality was computed by normalizing Shannon entropy by log2 of the number of productive unique TCRs and subtracting the result from 1. CD4 or CD8 identity of scalp clones was inferred by cross-referencing scalp TCRbeta sequences with sorted blood CD4 and CD8 repertoires. TCRdb took over this immuneACCESS table, retaining in-frame rearrangements with V and J assigned. Such tables are incomplete; in checked studies, under half of the missing clones stem from an unresolved V gene, and the remainder is unexplained. The DNA was the basis for D and trimming; V, J and clone size are from that table. The sample yields 130,000 or so clones; over 60% were counted once. 5.7% of the sample is taken by the ten largest.

Sequencing was performed on CD4+ T cells sorted from blood, taken at week 4, from a patient treated with tofacitinib. This TCR derives from a human donor with alopecia areata.

The nucleotides read TGTGCCAGCAGCCAAGATCTAACCCAGTACTTC. Its product reads: CASSQDLTQYF. The rearranged chain carries TRBV14 and TRBJ2-5, with no D gene named confidently. From the germline V gene, CDR1 is SGHDN and CDR2 is FVKESK. V is pared back by 0 bases and J by 8 bases, with 4 bases lying between the germline termini. Spanning cysteine to phenylalanine, the CDR3 consists of 11 amino acids. Only the CDR3 portion is preserved as DNA: 33 bases, with reading frame beginning at the first base. The full variable domain, with segments outside the CDR3 supplied by the reference TRBV14 and TRBJ2-5 proteins, appears as EAGVTQFPSHSVIEKGQTVTLRCDPISGHDNLYWYRRVMGKEIKFLLHFVKESKQDESGMPNNRFLAERTGGTYSTLKVQPAELEDSGVYFCASSQDLTQYFGPGTRLLVL.